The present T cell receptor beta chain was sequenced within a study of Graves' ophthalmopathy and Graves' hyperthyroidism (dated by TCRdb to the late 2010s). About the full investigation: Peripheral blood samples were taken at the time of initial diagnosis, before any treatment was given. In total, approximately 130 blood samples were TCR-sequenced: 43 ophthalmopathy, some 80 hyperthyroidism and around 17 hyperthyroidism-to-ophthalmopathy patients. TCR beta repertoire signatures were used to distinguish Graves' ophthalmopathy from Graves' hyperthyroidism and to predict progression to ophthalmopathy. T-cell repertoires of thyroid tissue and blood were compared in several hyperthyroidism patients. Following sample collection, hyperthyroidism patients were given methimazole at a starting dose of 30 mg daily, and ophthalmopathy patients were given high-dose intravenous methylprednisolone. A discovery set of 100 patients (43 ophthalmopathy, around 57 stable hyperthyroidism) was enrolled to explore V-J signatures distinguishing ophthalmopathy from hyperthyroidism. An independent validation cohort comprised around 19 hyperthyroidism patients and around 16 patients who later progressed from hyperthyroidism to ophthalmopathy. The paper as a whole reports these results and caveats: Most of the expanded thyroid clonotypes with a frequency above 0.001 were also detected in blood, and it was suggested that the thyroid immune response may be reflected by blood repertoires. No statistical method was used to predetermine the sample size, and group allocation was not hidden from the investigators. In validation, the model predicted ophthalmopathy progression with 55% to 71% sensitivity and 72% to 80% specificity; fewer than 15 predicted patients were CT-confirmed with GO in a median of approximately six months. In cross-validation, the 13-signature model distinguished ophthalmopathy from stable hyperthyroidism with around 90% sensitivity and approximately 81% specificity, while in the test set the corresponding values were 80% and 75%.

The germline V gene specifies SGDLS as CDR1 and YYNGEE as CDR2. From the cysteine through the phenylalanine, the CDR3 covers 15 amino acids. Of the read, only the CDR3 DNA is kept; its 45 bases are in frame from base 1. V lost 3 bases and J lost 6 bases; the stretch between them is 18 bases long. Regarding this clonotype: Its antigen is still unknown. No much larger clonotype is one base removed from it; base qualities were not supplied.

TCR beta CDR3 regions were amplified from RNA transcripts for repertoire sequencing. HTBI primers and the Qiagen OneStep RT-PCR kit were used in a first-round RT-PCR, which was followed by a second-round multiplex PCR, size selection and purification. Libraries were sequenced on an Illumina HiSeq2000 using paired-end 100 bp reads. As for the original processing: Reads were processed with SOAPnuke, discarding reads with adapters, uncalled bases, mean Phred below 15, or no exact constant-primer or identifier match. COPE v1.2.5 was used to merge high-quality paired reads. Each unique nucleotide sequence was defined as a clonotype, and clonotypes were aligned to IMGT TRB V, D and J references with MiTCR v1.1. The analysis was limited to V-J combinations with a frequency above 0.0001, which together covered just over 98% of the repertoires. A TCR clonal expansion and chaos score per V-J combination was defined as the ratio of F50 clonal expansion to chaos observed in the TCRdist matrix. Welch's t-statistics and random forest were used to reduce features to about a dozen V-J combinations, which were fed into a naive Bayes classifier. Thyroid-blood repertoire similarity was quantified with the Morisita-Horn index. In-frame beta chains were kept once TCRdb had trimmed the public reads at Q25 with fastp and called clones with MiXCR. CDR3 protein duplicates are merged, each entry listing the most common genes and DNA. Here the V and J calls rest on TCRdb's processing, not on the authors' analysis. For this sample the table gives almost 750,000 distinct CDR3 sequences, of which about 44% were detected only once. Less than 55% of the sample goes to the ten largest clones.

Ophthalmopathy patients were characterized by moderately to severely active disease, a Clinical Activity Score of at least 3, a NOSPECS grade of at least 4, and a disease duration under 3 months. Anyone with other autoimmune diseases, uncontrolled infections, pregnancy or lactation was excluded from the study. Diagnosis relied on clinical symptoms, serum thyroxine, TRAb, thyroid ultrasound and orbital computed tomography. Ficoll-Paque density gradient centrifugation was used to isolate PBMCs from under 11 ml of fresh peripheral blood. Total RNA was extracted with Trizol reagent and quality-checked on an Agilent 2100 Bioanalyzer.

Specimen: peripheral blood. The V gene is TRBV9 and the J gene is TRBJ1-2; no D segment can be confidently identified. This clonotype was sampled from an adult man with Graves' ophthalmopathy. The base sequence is TGTGCCAGCAGCGCCGAGATGCAGAAAATAAATGGCTACACCTTC. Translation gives CASSAEMQKINGYTF.